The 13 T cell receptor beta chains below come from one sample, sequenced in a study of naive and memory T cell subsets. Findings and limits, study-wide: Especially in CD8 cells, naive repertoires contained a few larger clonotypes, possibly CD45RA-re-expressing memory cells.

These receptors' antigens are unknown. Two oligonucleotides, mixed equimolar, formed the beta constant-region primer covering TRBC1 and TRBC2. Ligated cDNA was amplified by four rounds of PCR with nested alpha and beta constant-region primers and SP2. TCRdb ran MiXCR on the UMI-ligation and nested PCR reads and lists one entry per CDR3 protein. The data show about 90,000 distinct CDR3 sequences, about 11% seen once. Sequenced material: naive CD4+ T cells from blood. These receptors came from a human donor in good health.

The CDR3 nucleotides are TGTGCCAGCAGTTACGAAAGGGGCTACGAGCAGTACTTC. Its protein is CASSYERGYEQYF. This chain links TRBV6-2 or TRBV6-3 with TRBJ2-7; the D gene is possibly TRBD1 (5 bases). Trimming took 2 bases from V and 3 from J, leaving 8 bases between them. This CDR3 has 13 residues. The germline V gene has CDR1 MNHEY and CDR2 SVGEGT.

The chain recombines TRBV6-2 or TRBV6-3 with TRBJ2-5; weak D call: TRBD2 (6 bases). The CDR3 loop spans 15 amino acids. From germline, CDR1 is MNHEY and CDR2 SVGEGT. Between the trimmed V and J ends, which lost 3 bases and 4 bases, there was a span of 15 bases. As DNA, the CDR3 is TGTGCCAGCAGTTATGTGGGGGGAGTCGGAGAGACCCAGTACTTC. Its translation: CASSYVGGVGETQYF.

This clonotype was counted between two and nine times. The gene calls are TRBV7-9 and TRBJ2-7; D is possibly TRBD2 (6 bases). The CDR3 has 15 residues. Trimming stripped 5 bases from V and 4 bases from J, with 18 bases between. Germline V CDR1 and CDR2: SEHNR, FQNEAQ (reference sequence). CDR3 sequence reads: CASSPLEGSLYEQYF. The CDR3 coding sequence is TGTGCCAGCAGCCCGCTGGAGGGATCCCTTTACGAGCAGTACTTC.

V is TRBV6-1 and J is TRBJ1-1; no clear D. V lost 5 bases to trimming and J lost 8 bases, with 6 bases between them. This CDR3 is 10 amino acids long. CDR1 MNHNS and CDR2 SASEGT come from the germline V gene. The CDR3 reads CASSQLEAFF. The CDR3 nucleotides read TGTGCCAGCAGTCAGCTCGAAGCTTTCTTT.

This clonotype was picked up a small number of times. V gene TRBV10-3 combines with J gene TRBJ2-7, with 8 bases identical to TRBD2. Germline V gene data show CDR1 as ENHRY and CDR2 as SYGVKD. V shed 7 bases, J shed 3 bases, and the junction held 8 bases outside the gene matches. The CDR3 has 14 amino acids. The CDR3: CAINPGTSNYEQYF. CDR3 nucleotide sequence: TGTGCCATCAATCCCGGGACTAGTAACTACGAGCAGTACTTC.

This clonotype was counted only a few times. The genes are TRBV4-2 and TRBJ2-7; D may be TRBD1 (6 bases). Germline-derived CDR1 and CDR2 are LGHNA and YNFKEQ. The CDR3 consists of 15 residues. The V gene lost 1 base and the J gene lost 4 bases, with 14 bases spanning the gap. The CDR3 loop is CASSQGPRGPYEQYF. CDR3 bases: TGTGCCAGCAGCCAAGGGCCCAGGGGTCCTTACGAGCAGTACTTC.

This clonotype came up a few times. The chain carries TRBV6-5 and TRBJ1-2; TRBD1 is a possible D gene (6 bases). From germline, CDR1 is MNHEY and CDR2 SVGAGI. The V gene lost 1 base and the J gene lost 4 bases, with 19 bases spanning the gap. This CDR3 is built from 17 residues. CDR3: CASSYFYPGGASYGYTF. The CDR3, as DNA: TGTGCCAGCAGTTACTTCTACCCCGGGGGCGCAAGCTATGGCTACACCTTC.

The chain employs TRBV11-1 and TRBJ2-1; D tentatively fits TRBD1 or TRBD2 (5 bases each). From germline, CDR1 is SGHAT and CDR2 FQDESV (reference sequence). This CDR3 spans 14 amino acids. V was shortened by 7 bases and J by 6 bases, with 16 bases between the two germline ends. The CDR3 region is CASKRGLEGNEQFF. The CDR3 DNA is TGTGCCAGCAAGAGGGGTCTAGAGGGCAATGAGCAGTTCTTC.

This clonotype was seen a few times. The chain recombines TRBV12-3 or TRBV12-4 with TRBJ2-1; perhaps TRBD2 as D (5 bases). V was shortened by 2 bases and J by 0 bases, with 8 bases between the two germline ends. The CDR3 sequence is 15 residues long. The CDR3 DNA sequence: TGTGCCAGCAGTTTACCGGGAAGCTCCTACAATGAGCAGTTCTTC. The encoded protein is CASSLPGSSYNEQFF.

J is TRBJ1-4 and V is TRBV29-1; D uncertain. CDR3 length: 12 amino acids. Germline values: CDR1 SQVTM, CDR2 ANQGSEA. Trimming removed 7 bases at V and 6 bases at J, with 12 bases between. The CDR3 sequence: CSAKGPDEKLFF. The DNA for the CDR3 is TGCAGCGCTAAAGGTCCAGATGAAAAACTGTTTTTT.

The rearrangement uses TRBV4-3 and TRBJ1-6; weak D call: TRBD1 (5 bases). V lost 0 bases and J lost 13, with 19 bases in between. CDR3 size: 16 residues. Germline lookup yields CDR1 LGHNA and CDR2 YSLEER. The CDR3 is CASSQDVRGPGSPLHF. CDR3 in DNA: TGCGCCAGCAGCCAAGACGTTCGGGGCCCAGGGAGTCCCCTCCACTTT.

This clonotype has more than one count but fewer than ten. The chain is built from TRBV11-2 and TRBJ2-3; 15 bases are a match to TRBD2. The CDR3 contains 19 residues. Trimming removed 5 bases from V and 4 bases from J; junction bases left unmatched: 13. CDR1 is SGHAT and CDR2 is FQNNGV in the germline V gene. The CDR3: CASSASGTSGGKRADTQYF. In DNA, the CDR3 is TGTGCCAGCAGCGCTTCCGGGACTAGCGGGGGGAAACGGGCAGATACGCAGTATTTT.

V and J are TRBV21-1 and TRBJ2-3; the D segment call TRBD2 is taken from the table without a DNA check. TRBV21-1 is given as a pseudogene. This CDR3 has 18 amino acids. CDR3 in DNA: TGTGCCAGCAGCATTAGCCTTCTAGCGGGAGGGGGCACAGATACGCAGTATTTT. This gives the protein CASSISLLAGGGTDTQYF.